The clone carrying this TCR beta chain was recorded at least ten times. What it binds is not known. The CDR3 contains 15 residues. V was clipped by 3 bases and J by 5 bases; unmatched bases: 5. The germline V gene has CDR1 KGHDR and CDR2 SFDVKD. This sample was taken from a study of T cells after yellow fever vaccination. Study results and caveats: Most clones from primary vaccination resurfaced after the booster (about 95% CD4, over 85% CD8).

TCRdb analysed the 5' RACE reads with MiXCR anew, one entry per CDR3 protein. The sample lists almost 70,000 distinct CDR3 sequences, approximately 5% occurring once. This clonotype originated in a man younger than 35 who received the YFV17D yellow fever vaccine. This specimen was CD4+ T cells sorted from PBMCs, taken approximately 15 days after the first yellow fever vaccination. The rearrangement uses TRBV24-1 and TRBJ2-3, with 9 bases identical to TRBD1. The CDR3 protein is CATSDPGQGIDTQYF. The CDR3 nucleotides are TGTGCCACCAGTGATCCTGGACAGGGGATAGATACGCAGTATTTT.